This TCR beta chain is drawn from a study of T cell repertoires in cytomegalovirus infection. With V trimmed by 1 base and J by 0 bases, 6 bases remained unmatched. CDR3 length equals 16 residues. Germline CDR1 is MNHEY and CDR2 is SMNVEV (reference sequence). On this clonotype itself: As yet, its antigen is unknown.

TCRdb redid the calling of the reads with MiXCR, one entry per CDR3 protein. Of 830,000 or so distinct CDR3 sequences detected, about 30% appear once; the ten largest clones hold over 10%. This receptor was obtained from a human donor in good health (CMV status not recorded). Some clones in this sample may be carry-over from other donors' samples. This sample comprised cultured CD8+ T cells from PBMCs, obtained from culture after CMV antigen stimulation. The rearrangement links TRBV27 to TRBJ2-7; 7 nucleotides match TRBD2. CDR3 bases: TGTGCCAGCAGTTTATTGGGGCCTAGCGGCTCCTACGAGCAGTACGTC. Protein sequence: CASSLLGPSGSYEQYV.